Each of the 12 T cell receptor beta chains below was sequenced from the same sample in a study of shared clonotypes between healthy human individuals. The table came from immunoSEQ multiplex PCR; TCRdb's copy has only in-frame clones and leaves some out. There are 2,500,000 or so clones in the sample; 85% to 95% occur only once, and around 0.38% lies in the top ten. Sample: naive CD4+ T cells from PBMCs. Stated subset: CD45RA+ positively selected. Receptor source: a man younger than 30 in good health. Some clones in this sample may be carry-over from other donors' samples.

The chain has TRBV28 and TRBJ1-2, with D unclear. This CDR3 region has 12 residues. The V gene lost 3 bases and the J gene lost 8 bases, with 10 bases spanning the gap. Germline V gives CDR1 MDHEN, CDR2 SYDVKM. CDR3 in amino acids: CASSFWIWGYTF. The CDR3, as DNA: TGTGCCAGCAGTTTTTGGATCTGGGGCTACACCTTC.

J is TRBJ2-7 and V is TRBV6-1, with D maybe TRBD2 (7 bases). The CDR3 is 17 residues long. V was clipped by 2 bases and J by 3 bases, with 20 bases between them. Germline V gene lookup returns CDR1 MNHNS and CDR2 SASEGT. DNA of the CDR3: TGTGCCAGCAGTGAAAAGGGGGGGTTCGGCAGGGGCTACGAGCAGTACTTC. Translated, it gives CASSEKGGFGRGYEQYF.

The rearrangement joins TRBV27 to TRBJ2-6; TRBD1 is a possible D gene (6 bases). Per the germline V gene, CDR1 is MNHEY and CDR2 is SMNVEV (reference sequence). V was clipped by 5 bases and J by 1 base, with 21 bases between them. The CDR3 is 19 amino acids. The CDR3: CASSLRTVPPLSGANVLTF. CDR3 nucleotides: TGTGCCAGCAGTCTGCGGACAGTACCCCCCCTTTCTGGGGCCAACGTCCTGACTTTC.

The V gene is TRBV5-1, the J gene TRBJ1-4; TRBD1 agrees at 8 bases. J lost 8 bases, V lost 1 base, and 7 bases had no gene match. Germline V gives CDR1 SGHRS, CDR2 YFSETQ. This CDR3 has 15 residues. CDR3 region: CASSLSPGTGEKLFF. DNA for the CDR3: TGCGCCAGCAGCTTGAGCCCGGGGACAGGAGAAAAACTGTTTTTT. Complete variable domain (other parts from reference TRBV5-1 and TRBJ1-4): KAGVTQTPRYLIKTRGQQVTLSCSPISGHRSVSWYQQTPGQGLQFLFEYFSETQRNKGNFPGRFSGRQFSNSRSEMNVSTLELGDSALYLCASSLSPGTGEKLFFGSGTQLSVL.

The chain joins TRBV5-1 to TRBJ1-4; D gene uncertain. The CDR3 has 15 residues. Between the trimmed V and J ends, which lost 3 bases and 3 bases, there was a span of 12 bases. Per the germline V gene, CDR1 is SGHRS and CDR2 is YFSETQ. CDR3 nucleotide sequence: TGCGCCAGCAGCTCCGAGGCCGGGGCTAATGAAAAACTGTTTTTT. As protein: CASSSEAGANEKLFF.

About this clone: Other DNA sequences in the sample encode the same CDR3. The chain carries TRBV5-1 and TRBJ1-1; D is undetermined. CDR1 is SGHRS and CDR2 is YFSETQ in the germline V gene. This CDR3 comprises 13 residues. Between the trimmed V and J ends, which lost 4 bases and 2 bases, there was a span of 9 bases. This CDR3 reads CASSVRENTEAFF. CDR3 bases: TGCGCCAGCAGCGTGAGGGAAAACACTGAAGCTTTCTTT.

Comments on this clone: Other DNA sequences from this sample encode an identical CDR3 as well. This chain uses TRBV4-1 with TRBJ1-2; D uncertain. CDR1 is MGHRA, CDR2 YSYEKL, per germline. This CDR3 contains 16 residues. V was pared by 3 bases and J by 0 bases, with 14 bases between. CDR3 coding DNA: TGCGCCAGCAGCCAGGGGAGGGCGAAAGCTAACTATGGCTACACCTTC. Translating it yields CASSQGRAKANYGYTF.

The CDR3: CASSAPGQGGYEQYF. The CDR3 coding sequence is TGTGCCAGCAGCGCTCCGGGACAGGGAGGGTACGAGCAGTACTTC. The chain links TRBV28 to TRBJ2-7, with 9 bases identical to TRBD1. Germline V gene sequence: CDR1 MDHEN, CDR2 SYDVKM. This CDR3 is built from 15 residues. V trimming: 6 bases; J trimming: 4 bases; junction bases outside the gene matches: 10.

The chain has TRBV6-1 and TRBJ1-5; no definite D call. CDR3 length: 15 residues. Germline CDR1 MNHNS, CDR2 SASEGT. The V and J ends lost 6 bases and 3 bases respectively, with 15 bases between them. The CDR3 protein is CASRGWSQLNQPQHF. CDR3 coding DNA: TGTGCCAGCAGGGGGTGGAGCCAGCTCAATCAGCCCCAGCATTTT.

Points on this clone: Other DNA sequences in the sample encode the same CDR3. The chain carries TRBV5-1 and TRBJ2-1; 8 nucleotides line up with TRBD1. The CDR3 spans 15 residues. Germline lookup yields CDR1 SGHRS and CDR2 YFSETQ. V trimming: 3 bases; J trimming: 4 bases; junction bases outside the gene matches: 6. The CDR3 region is CASSSSGTGYNEQFF. For the CDR3, the DNA is TGCGCCAGCAGCTCTTCCGGGACAGGTTACAATGAGCAGTTCTTC.

The chain employs TRBV30 and TRBJ2-5, with D perhaps given as TRBD1 or TRBD2 (5 bases each). The CDR3 contains 14 residues. Germline V lookup: CDR1 GTSNPN, CDR2 SVGIG (reference sequence). V dropped 2 bases and J dropped 5 bases, with 15 bases sitting between them. In DNA form, the CDR3 reads TGTGCCTGGAGTTCAGGACAACTAGGGGAGACCCAGTACTTC. This encodes CAWSSGQLGETQYF.

V is TRBV29-1 and J is TRBJ2-1; 8 bases line up with TRBD2. After removal of 6 bases from V and 5 bases from J, the junction contained 21 bases not matched to a gene. This CDR3 is 18 amino acids long. CDR1 is SQVTM and CDR2 is ANQGSEA in the germline V gene. DNA of the CDR3: TGCAGCGTCCCCACTTTACTAGCGGAGACTCACCCTAACAATGAGCAGTTCTTC. It codes for CSVPTLLAETHPNNEQFF.